What follows describes a single T cell receptor (beta chain). Its target is unknown. One junction end disagrees with the germline gene, perhaps due to a read error. The record originates from a study of blood T cells in healthy people across ages. Per germline, CDR1 SGHTA and CDR2 FQGNSA. This CDR3 has 15 amino acids. Study results and limitations: Diversity of TCR beta per million T cells declined in a roughly linear way with age. Any conclusive comparison of naive versus antigen-experienced cells was prevented by using unsorted PBMCs.

Next came a second PCR, run for about 7 to 12 cycles, which used a sample-barcoded 5' primer along with a J-beta primer mix. Each cDNA molecule carried a tag from a template-switch adaptor that contained 12 random nucleotides. MiXCR, run by TCRdb on the 5' RACE reads, gives a single entry per CDR3 protein. The profile covers 1.4 million or so distinct CDR3 sequences, with 40% to 45% appearing a single time and around 4% taken by the ten largest. The receptor's source is a woman between 18 and 29 years old in good health. The sequenced sample consisted of blood. V usage is TRBV7-2 and J usage is TRBJ1-1; D is ambiguous. CDR3 region: CASGLVAGPETEAFF. CDR3 DNA sequence: TGTGCCAGCGGCTTAGTAGCGGGCCCCGAGACTGAAGCTTTCTTT.